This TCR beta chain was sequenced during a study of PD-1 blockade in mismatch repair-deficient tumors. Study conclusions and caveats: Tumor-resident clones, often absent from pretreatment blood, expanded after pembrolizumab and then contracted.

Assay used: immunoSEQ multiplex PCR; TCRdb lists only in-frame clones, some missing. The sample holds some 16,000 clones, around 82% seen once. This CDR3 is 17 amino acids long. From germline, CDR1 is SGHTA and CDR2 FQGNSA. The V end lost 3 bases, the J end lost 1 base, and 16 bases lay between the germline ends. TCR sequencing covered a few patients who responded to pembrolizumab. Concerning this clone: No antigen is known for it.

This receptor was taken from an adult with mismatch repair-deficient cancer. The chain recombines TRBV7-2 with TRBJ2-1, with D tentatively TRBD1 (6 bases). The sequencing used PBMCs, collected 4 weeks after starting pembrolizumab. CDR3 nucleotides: TGTGCCAGCAGCTTGCGGACGCTCACAGGGTCCTACAATGAGCAGTTCTTC. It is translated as CASSLRTLTGSYNEQFF.